This passage covers 30 T cell receptor beta chains from one sample sequenced in a study of PD-1 blockade in classical Hodgkin lymphoma. Assay: immunoSEQ multiplex PCR; the TCRdb copy retains only in-frame clones and omits some. The table includes 38,000 or so clones, 87% detected once. Brentuximab vedotin exposure varied among the patients, all of whom had relapsed after autologous stem cell transplantation. The source material was peripheral blood mononuclear cells (PBMCs), sampled at baseline. These receptors all stem from a human donor with classical Hodgkin lymphoma.

This clone was picked up one time. The V and J genes are TRBV9 and TRBJ1-5; weak D call: TRBD1 (6 bases). V was cut by 2 bases and J by 5 bases, with 20 bases left in between. CDR3 length equals 17 residues. Per the germline V gene, CDR1 is SGDLS and CDR2 is YYNGEE. The CDR3 reads CASSVSREWGPDQPQHF. The CDR3 DNA is TGTGCCAGCAGCGTCAGCCGAGAATGGGGGCCTGATCAGCCCCAGCATTTT.

The rearrangement links TRBV9 to TRBJ2-5; 8 bases are shared with TRBD1. Germline CDR1 SGDLS, CDR2 YYNGEE. There are 16 residues in the CDR3. The J segment lost 1 base and the V segment lost 3 bases, leaving 8 bases of the junction unmatched. DNA for the CDR3: TGTGCCAGCAGCGGAGGGACAGGCGCTGGCCAAGAGACCCAGTACTTC. It encodes CASSGGTGAGQETQYF.

This chain uses TRBV6-5 with TRBJ1-1; no reliable D call. The V end lost 2 bases, the J end lost 1 base, and 5 bases lay between the germline ends. Germline V lookup: CDR1 MNHEY, CDR2 SVGAGI. CDR3 length equals 13 residues. The CDR3 nucleotides read TGTGCCAGCAGTTACAGCAGGAACACTGAAGCTTTCTTT. Protein: CASSYSRNTEAFF.

This sequence joins TRBV7-6 and TRBJ2-7, with TRBD2 matching 7 bases. Germline V gene lookup returns CDR1 SGHVS and CDR2 FNYEAQ. CDR3 size: 11 residues. J lost 7 bases, V lost 5 bases, and 2 bases had no gene match. The CDR3 DNA sequence: TGTGCCAGCAGCGGGCGGGGGGAGCAGTACTTC. Translation gives CASSGRGEQYF.

The chain employs TRBV5-1 and TRBJ1-1; D uncertain. The length of the CDR3 is 12 residues. The V end was cut by 7 bases, the J end by 3 bases, with 10 bases between. From germline, CDR1 is SGHRS and CDR2 YFSETQ. The CDR3 loop is CASGVRDTEAFF. For the CDR3, the DNA is TGCGCCAGCGGCGTCCGAGACACTGAAGCTTTCTTT.

The V and J genes are TRBV4-2 and TRBJ2-5, with TRBD2 identical over 9 bases. Germline assignment: CDR1 LGHNA and CDR2 YNFKEQ. The CDR3 contains 17 residues. The J segment lost 1 base and the V segment lost 3 bases, leaving 9 bases of the junction unmatched. The CDR3 here is CASSQGWAGGFQETQYF. The CDR3 DNA follows: TGTGCCAGCAGCCAGGGATGGGCGGGGGGGTTCCAAGAGACCCAGTACTTC.

This clone appeared once. The rearrangement joins TRBV6-6 to TRBJ1-4; 7 bases agree with TRBD1. CDR3 size: 15 residues. The trim removed 6 bases at V and 9 bases at J, leaving 13 bases unmatched. CDR1 MNHNY and CDR2 SVGAGI come from the germline V gene (reference sequence). The CDR3: CASSQLKGASKKLFF. The DNA for the CDR3 is TGTGCCAGCAGCCAACTAAAGGGGGCGAGTAAAAAACTGTTTTTT.

This clone was recorded once. The rearrangement links TRBV27 to TRBJ2-2; 9 bases are shared with TRBD2. With 5 bases clipped from V and 1 base from J, the junction kept 5 bases outside the gene matches. The length of the CDR3 is 16 residues. Germline V gene sequence: CDR1 MNHEY, CDR2 SMNVEV (reference sequence). CDR3 DNA: TGTGCCAGCAGTCCCTCGACTAGCGGGAACACCGGGGAGCTGTTTTTT. This codes for CASSPSTSGNTGELFF.

The J gene is TRBJ1-3, the V gene TRBV5-1; a weak D match, TRBD1 (6 bases). Germline CDR1 SGHRS, CDR2 YFSETQ. The CDR3 extends over 15 amino acids. Between the trimmed V and J ends, which lost 6 bases and 3 bases, there was a span of 16 bases. In DNA form, the CDR3 reads TGCGCCAGCACCGCCCAGGGGAATTTTGGAAACACCATATATTTT. Its translation is CASTAQGNFGNTIYF.

This chain joins TRBV7-2 and TRBJ2-5; D may be TRBD2 (6 bases). CDR1 is SGHTA, CDR2 FQGNSA, per germline. The CDR3 is made up of 16 amino acids. V was shortened by 1 base and J by 4 bases, with 16 bases between the two germline ends. CDR3 DNA: TGTGCCAGCAGCTTAGGGGGGACTCGAACACGAGAGACCCAGTACTTC. Its translation: CASSLGGTRTRETQYF.

V usage is TRBV5-1 and J usage is TRBJ2-7, with 8 bases lining up with TRBD1. Per germline, CDR1 SGHRS and CDR2 YFSETQ. With V trimmed by 1 base and J by 5 bases, 2 bases remained unmatched. The CDR3 loop spans 13 amino acids. The CDR3 bases are TGCGCCAGCAGCTTGCAGGGGGCTGACGAGCAGTACTTC. Its translation is CASSLQGADEQYF.

This rearrangement joins TRBV7-8 to TRBJ2-7; no clear D. CDR1 SGHVS and CDR2 FQNEAQ come from the germline V gene. This CDR3 has 12 residues. Trimming took off 3 bases at V and 7 bases at J, with 10 bases between the two ends. The CDR3 protein is CASSFPPAEQYF. The DNA of the CDR3 is TGTGCCAGCAGCTTTCCTCCCGCAGAGCAGTACTTC.

The chain uses TRBV19 and TRBJ1-1; 7 nucleotides agree with TRBD1. Trimming removed 5 bases from V and 5 bases from J; junction bases left unmatched: 5. CDR3 length: 13 amino acids. Germline CDR1 and CDR2: LNHDA and SQIVND (reference sequence). DNA for the CDR3: TGTGCCAGTAGTTGGAGGGGGCGAACTGAAGCTTTCTTT. Translated: CASSWRGRTEAFF.

The V gene is TRBV10-3, the J gene TRBJ2-3; 9 nucleotides match TRBD1. Germline CDR1 and CDR2: ENHRY and SYGVKD. V was clipped by 8 bases and J by 6 bases; unmatched bases: 3. CDR3 size: 12 residues. CDR3 nucleotides: TGTGCCATCGGGACAGGGTCGGATACGCAGTATTTT. This sequence encodes CAIGTGSDTQYF.

This clone was found a few times. This chain links TRBV10-3 with TRBJ2-2; no clear D. V lost 3 bases, J lost 0 bases, and 11 bases lay in between. CDR1 is ENHRY and CDR2 is SYGVKD in the germline V gene. This CDR3 has 16 residues. The CDR3 nucleotides read TGTGCCATCAGTGATAGTCGGAAACCGAACACCGGGGAGCTGTTTTTT. It yields the protein CAISDSRKPNTGELFF.

This clone occurred once. This chain joins TRBV4-2 and TRBJ2-1; D gene ambiguous. V was pared by 0 bases and J by 0 bases, with 9 bases between. The CDR3 length is 16 residues. Germline-derived CDR1 and CDR2 are LGHNA and YNFKEQ. The DNA for the CDR3 is TGTGCCAGCAGCCAAGAAGACGTAAGCTCCTACAATGAGCAGTTCTTC. It translates to CASSQEDVSSYNEQFF.

V and J are TRBV29-1 and TRBJ1-2; 10 bases map to TRBD1. Germline CDR1 SQVTM, CDR2 ANQGSEA. J lost 5 bases, V lost 6 bases, and 6 bases had no gene match. The CDR3 loop spans 13 amino acids. The CDR3 sequence: CSVADRGLYGYTF. The CDR3 DNA follows: TGCAGCGTCGCCGACAGGGGGCTATATGGCTACACCTTC.

The V and J genes are TRBV6-5 and TRBJ2-3; 8 bases fit TRBD1. There are 15 residues in the CDR3. Trimming took 5 bases from V and 5 from J; bases not matched to a gene: 9. Per germline, CDR1 MNHEY and CDR2 SVGAGI. CDR3 coding DNA: TGTGCCAGCAGTCCGGGGCAGGGGGCGAGAGATACGCAGTATTTT. This sequence encodes CASSPGQGARDTQYF.

The rearrangement joins TRBV7-3 to TRBJ2-2; the D gene could be TRBD1 or TRBD2 (6 bases each). The V gene lost 6 bases and the J gene lost 4 bases, with 15 bases spanning the gap. The CDR3 is 15 residues long. Germline V lookup: CDR1 SGHTA, CDR2 FQGTGA. CDR3 sequence (DNA): TGTGCCAGCAGAATCGTAGGGGGGAGCACCGGGGAGCTGTTTTTT. It yields the protein CASRIVGGSTGELFF. Together with reference TRBV7-3 and TRBJ2-2, the CDR3 gives the full variable domain: GAGVSQTPSNKVTEKGKYVELRCDPISGHTALYWYRQSLGQGPEFLIYFQGTGAADDSGLPNDRFFAVRPEGSVSTLKIQRTERGDSAVYLCASRIVGGSTGELFFGEGSRLTVL.

As concerns this clone: The junction and the germline gene differ at one end; a read error may be behind it. This chain uses TRBV7-7 with TRBJ2-5, with D perhaps assigned TRBD1 or TRBD2 (6 bases each). CDR1 is SSHAT, CDR2 FNYEAQ, per germline (reference sequence). CDR3 length equals 15 residues. The CDR3 sequence: CASSLGGGPQETQYF. In DNA form, the CDR3 reads TGTGCTAGCAGCTTAGGAGGGGGACCCCAAGAGACCCAGTACTTC.

This clone was counted between two and nine times. V gene TRBV7-3 combines with J gene TRBJ1-1; D gene ambiguous. Per germline, CDR1 SGHTA and CDR2 FQGTGA. V was trimmed by 3 bases and J by 2 bases, leaving 7 bases between them. This CDR3 is built from 13 residues. The CDR3 spells CASSFNRNTEAFF. The CDR3 region has the DNA TGTGCCAGCAGCTTCAACAGAAACACTGAAGCTTTCTTT.

This chain links TRBV10-3 with TRBJ2-5; D might be TRBD1 (6 bases). V was shortened by 2 bases and J by 5 bases, with 12 bases between the two germline ends. Germline loops: CDR1 ENHRY, CDR2 SYGVKD. This CDR3 has 14 residues. The DNA of the CDR3 is TGTGCCATCAGTGAGCCTGACAGGCGGGAGACCCAGTACTTC. It translates to CAISEPDRRETQYF.

The chain links TRBV6-5 to TRBJ1-2; 10 bases are a match to TRBD1. The CDR3 contains 16 residues. Germline trimming cut 0 bases from V and 3 bases from J; bases unmatched to any gene: 4. Germline CDR1 and CDR2: MNHEY and SVGAGI. The CDR3, as DNA: TGTGCCAGCAGTTACTCGCCGGACAGGGGGGACTATGGCTACACCTTC. Translation gives CASSYSPDRGDYGYTF.

The chain links TRBV5-4 to TRBJ1-1; D ambiguous. The V end was cut by 2 bases, the J end by 0 bases, with 8 bases between. The CDR3 length is 14 residues. The germline CDR1 and CDR2 sequences are SGHNT and YYREEE (reference sequence). The CDR3 region has the DNA TGTGCCAGCAGCTTCACGAACATGAACACTGAAGCTTTCTTT. Protein product: CASSFTNMNTEAFF.

V is TRBV11-3 and J is TRBJ1-5; D gene ambiguous. V was clipped by 5 bases and J by 1 base, with 15 bases between them. The length of the CDR3 is 16 residues. The germline V gene has CDR1 SGHNT and CDR2 YENEEA. CDR3 bases: TGTGCCAGCAGCGATCAACCGGGAGTGAGCAATCAGCCCCAGCATTTT. It translates to CASSDQPGVSNQPQHF.

This rearrangement joins TRBV11-2 to TRBJ2-2; D possibly corresponds to TRBD1 (5 bases). CDR3 length: 16 amino acids. V shed 7 bases and J shed 4 bases, with 19 bases lying between them. The germline V gene encodes CDR1 SGHAT and CDR2 FQNNGV. CDR3 nucleotide sequence: TGTGCCAGCACCCTCGATTGGGGCTCGGGCACCGGGGAGCTGTTTTTT. It encodes CASTLDWGSGTGELFF. Full variable domain (missing parts from reference TRBV11-2 and TRBJ2-2): EAGVAQSPRYKIIEKRQSVAFWCNPISGHATLYWYQQILGQGPKLLIQFQNNGVVDDSQLPKDRFSAERLKGVDSTLKIQPAKLEDSAVYLCASTLDWGSGTGELFFGEGSRLTVL.

This chain joins TRBV28 and TRBJ1-2, with D perhaps matching TRBD1 (6 bases). V was shortened by 5 bases and J by 7 bases, with 14 bases between the two germline ends. The CDR3 covers 13 residues. Germline values: CDR1 MDHEN, CDR2 SYDVKM. The CDR3 sequence: CASSEEGGGGYTF. The CDR3 DNA sequence: TGTGCCAGCAGTGAGGAGGGGGGCGGTGGCTACACCTTC.

This clone came up a few times. The genes are TRBV6-5 and TRBJ2-4; 7 positions agree with TRBD1. Germline lookup yields CDR1 MNHEY and CDR2 SVGAGI. This CDR3 has 14 residues. Trimming took 4 bases from V and 10 from J; bases not matched to a gene: 10. DNA of the CDR3: TGTGCCAGCAGTTTTTTTACAGGGGCGGGTATTCAGTACTTC. Encoded protein: CASSFFTGAGIQYF.

The chain links TRBV7-9 to TRBJ2-3; D is ambiguous. V dropped 0 bases and J dropped 7 bases, with 5 bases sitting between them. CDR3 length equals 12 residues. Germline assignment: CDR1 SEHNR and CDR2 FQNEAQ (reference sequence). The CDR3 is CASSLAANTQYF. CDR3 in DNA: TGTGCCAGCAGCTTAGCGGCGAATACGCAGTATTTT.

This chain links TRBV19 with TRBJ2-3, with 16 positions matching TRBD2. From germline, CDR1 is LNHDA and CDR2 SQIVND (reference sequence). The CDR3 covers 17 residues. After removal of 4 bases from V and 5 bases from J, the junction contained 6 bases not matched to a gene. In nucleotides, the CDR3 is TGTGCCAGTAGTACACCGGGACTAGCGGGGGGGTTAGATACGCAGTATTTT. Encoded protein: CASSTPGLAGGLDTQYF.